This T cell receptor (beta chain) was sequenced in a study of blood T cell repertoires in COVID-19. Overall study context: Spain, Italy and the United States supplied samples that represented acute and convalescent COVID-19. Sample material is recorded as cDNA or gDNA derived from T cells, B-cell-depleted T cells, or PBMCs.

In the authors' workflow: Estimation of nucleated cell counts was performed using reference gene primer amplification. The repertoire was sequenced with immunoSEQ multiplex PCR; TCRdb's copy has only in-frame clones and lacks some. The V and J calls and clone size are taken from that table; D and trimming were inferred from the DNA. The sample carries about 240,000 clones, approximately 78% recorded once. CDR1 is LGHDT, CDR2 YNNKEL, per germline (reference sequence). The CDR3 extends over 15 amino acids. V lost 0 bases, J lost 3 bases, and 12 bases lay in between. The sequencing sample was made of peripheral blood. The receptor was derived from a woman in her late teens or twenties with acute or convalescent COVID-19. This chain connects TRBV3-1 (or the pseudogene TRBV3-2) to TRBJ2-7; D is uncertain. The CDR3 bases are TGTGCCAGCAGCCAAGAAACATTCGCAATCTACGAGCAGTACTTC. This codes for CASSQETFAIYEQYF.